The next 6 T cell receptor beta chains were all read from a single sample in a study of CD8 T cells in ankylosing spondylitis. TCRdb recomputed calls from the 5' RACE reads with MiXCR, one row per CDR3 protein. The profile covers about 130,000 distinct CDR3 sequences, with roughly 13% appearing a single time and 2.5% to 3.5% taken by the ten largest. Sequenced sample: blood, either unsorted or a sorted T cell fraction (not recorded which). All receptors come from a female donor with ankylosing spondylitis or in good health (not recorded which).

This clonotype was seen a few times. The J gene is TRBJ2-1, the V gene TRBV15, with D possibly being TRBD2 (5 bases). V lost 0 bases and J lost 0, with 6 bases in between. The CDR3 spans 15 residues. The germline gives CDR1 LNHNV, CDR2 YYDKDF (reference sequence). In DNA, the CDR3 is TGTGCCACCAGCAGAGACGGGAACTCCTACAATGAGCAGTTCTTC. It yields the protein CATSRDGNSYNEQFF.

The chain joins TRBV27 to TRBJ1-1; 9 nucleotides match TRBD1. This CDR3 comprises 14 residues. The V and J ends lost 8 bases and 6 bases, in that order; junction bases with no gene match: 10. Germline V lookup: CDR1 MNHEY, CDR2 SMNVEV (reference sequence). The CDR3 spells CASCPGTGIAEAFF. CDR3 coding DNA: TGTGCCAGCTGTCCCGGGACAGGGATCGCTGAAGCTTTCTTT.

CDR3 in amino acids: CASSLVQGPVTDTQYF. The CDR3 nucleotides are TGCGCCAGCAGCTTGGTTCAGGGGCCTGTCACAGATACGCAGTATTTT. The chain uses TRBV5-1 and TRBJ2-3; D might be TRBD1 (6 bases). Germline loops: CDR1 SGHRS, CDR2 YFSETQ. V was pared by 0 bases and J by 2 bases, with 13 bases between. This CDR3 region has 16 residues.

The chain joins TRBV12-3 or TRBV12-4 to TRBJ2-1, with TRBD2 as a possible D gene (7 bases). Trimming took 2 bases from V and 8 from J, leaving 16 bases between them. The CDR3 is made up of 15 amino acids. The DNA of the CDR3 is TGTGCCAGCAGTTTAATTGCGGGGGCCGTCGATGAGCAGTTCTTC. This gives the protein CASSLIAGAVDEQFF.

This chain links TRBV27 with TRBJ2-7; tentatively, D is TRBD2 (6 bases). The germline V gene has CDR1 MNHEY and CDR2 SMNVEV (reference sequence). V was cut by 3 bases and J by 1 base, with 13 bases left in between. CDR3 length: 15 amino acids. CDR3 residues: CASSFSRTTSYEQYF. The CDR3 region has the DNA TGTGCCAGCAGTTTTTCCCGGACTACTTCCTACGAGCAGTACTTC.

The table lists this clonotype with many counts. Here the CDR3 reads CASSSSGTPYNEQFF. In DNA form, the CDR3 reads TGCGCCAGCAGCTCTTCCGGGACACCCTACAATGAGCAGTTCTTC. The chain joins TRBV5-1 to TRBJ2-1, with a tentative D call TRBD1 (6 bases). V shed 3 bases and J shed 2 bases, with 12 bases lying between them. Germline V gene lookup returns CDR1 SGHRS and CDR2 YFSETQ. This CDR3 contains 15 residues.